This is a list of T cell receptor beta chains from one sample in a study of cytomegalovirus exposure and HLA in healthy donors. The assay was immunoSEQ multiplex PCR, and TCRdb's table has in-frame clones only and misses some. This sample has roughly 150,000 clones, with under 85% found just once. Sequenced material: PBMCs. These receptors all come from a man over 45 in good health and CMV-seropositive. CDR3s include the opening cysteine and the closing phenylalanine or tryptophan. The D gene is left open where the match is weak. Clone size is given for some rows only: seen once, a few or many times, or a class if the clone is expanded.

d_gene: TRBD1
v_gene: TRBV6-6
abundance: few
j_gene: TRBJ1-4
CDR3nt: TGTGCCAGCAGCCTCGACAGGGGAACTAATGAAAAACTGTTTTTT
CDR3aa: CASSLDRGTNEKLFF

d_gene: TRBD2
v_gene: TRBV9
abundance: NA
j_gene: TRBJ2-3
CDR3nt: TGTGCCAGCAGCGACCCTATTGGCGGGGGAGAGGTAGATACGCAGTATTTT
CDR3aa: CASSDPIGGGEVDTQYF

d_gene: NA
v_gene: TRBV13
abundance: NA
j_gene: TRBJ1-3
CDR3nt: TGTGCCAGCAGCCAGAGGGGGGGGCTAGCAGGAAACACCATATATTTT
CDR3aa: CASSQRGGLAGNTIYF

d_gene: TRBD2
v_gene: TRBV7-2
abundance: NA
j_gene: TRBJ2-5
CDR3nt: TGTGCCAGCAGCTTAGGGGTATACGGGGGGGCTTCCCAAGAGACCCAGTACTTC
CDR3aa: CASSLGVYGGASQETQYF

d_gene: TRBD1
v_gene: TRBV5-6
abundance: NA
j_gene: TRBJ1-1
CDR3nt: TGTGCCAGCAGTTCTCCCACTCGGGACAGGTCTGAAGCTTTCTTT
CDR3aa: CASSSPTRDRSEAFF

d_gene: NA
v_gene: TRBV11-2
abundance: NA
j_gene: TRBJ2-7
CDR3nt: TGTGCCAGCAGGACGACAGGTGGCGAGCAGTACTTC
CDR3aa: CASRTTGGEQYF

d_gene: NA
v_gene: TRBV30
abundance: NA
j_gene: TRBJ2-3
CDR3nt: TGTGCCTGGAGTCCGGCTAGACTCAGCACAGATACGCAGTATTTT
CDR3aa: CAWSPARLSTDTQYF

d_gene: NA
v_gene: TRBV5-1
abundance: few
j_gene: TRBJ1-1
CDR3nt: TGCGCCAGCAGCTTGGAACCCAGGGACACTGAAGCTTTCTTT
CDR3aa: CASSLEPRDTEAFF

d_gene: TRBD1
v_gene: TRBV11-2
abundance: NA
j_gene: TRBJ2-3
CDR3nt: TGTGCCAGCAGCGTCACAGGGGCCTTCACAGATACGCAGTATTTT
CDR3aa: CASSVTGAFTDTQYF

d_gene: TRBD1
v_gene: TRBV28
abundance: NA
j_gene: TRBJ2-2
CDR3nt: TGTGCCAGCAGCCAAGAAAGGGGGCCCGGGGAGCTGTTTTTT
CDR3aa: CASSQERGPGELFF

d_gene: NA
v_gene: TRBV4-1
abundance: NA
j_gene: TRBJ1-5
CDR3nt: TGCGCCAGCAGCCAAGATAGGGGGACGGCAAATCAGCCCCAGCATTTT
CDR3aa: CASSQDRGTANQPQHF

d_gene: NA
v_gene: TRBV29-1
abundance: NA
j_gene: TRBJ1-2
CDR3nt: TGCAGCGTTGAACGCGGAAGGGGCTACACCTTC
CDR3aa: CSVERGRGYTF

d_gene: NA
v_gene: TRBV5-4
abundance: NA
j_gene: TRBJ1-6
CDR3nt: TGTGCCAGCAGCTTAGGACAACCTAATTCACCCCTCCACTTT
CDR3aa: CASSLGQPNSPLHF

d_gene: NA
v_gene: TRBV18
abundance: NA
j_gene: TRBJ2-7
CDR3nt: TGTGCCAGCTCACCTTCTTCCTACGAGCAGTACTTC
CDR3aa: CASSPSSYEQYF

d_gene: TRBD2
v_gene: TRBV9
abundance: NA
j_gene: TRBJ2-1
CDR3nt: TGTGCCAGCAGCGTAGGGCGGGGGGGCCTCCTCGGTGAGCAGTTCTTC
CDR3aa: CASSVGRGGLLGEQFF

d_gene: NA
v_gene: TRBV6-5
abundance: NA
j_gene: TRBJ2-7
CDR3nt: TGTGCCAGCAGTGAACTCAGGGAGCAGTACTTC
CDR3aa: CASSELREQYF

d_gene: TRBD1
v_gene: TRBV4-3
abundance: NA
j_gene: TRBJ2-3
CDR3nt: TGCGCCAGCAGCCAAGATGGGAGGACAGGGGAATTTCCAGATACGCAGTATTTT
CDR3aa: CASSQDGRTGEFPDTQYF

d_gene: NA
v_gene: TRBV10-3
abundance: NA
j_gene: TRBJ2-6
CDR3nt: TGTGCCATCAGTGAGGCGGGGATTGGGGCCAACGTCCTGACTTTC
CDR3aa: CAISEAGIGANVLTF

d_gene: TRBD1
v_gene: TRBV29-1
abundance: NA
j_gene: TRBJ1-2
CDR3nt: TGCAGCGCAGCTGGACAGGGGATTCGAGGCTACACCTTC
CDR3aa: CSAAGQGIRGYTF

d_gene: NA
v_gene: TRBV9
abundance: few
j_gene: TRBJ1-1
CDR3nt: TGTGCCAGCAGCGTGGGGGGTACGCACACTGAAGCTTTCTTT
CDR3aa: CASSVGGTHTEAFF

d_gene: TRBD2
v_gene: TRBV5-1
abundance: once
j_gene: TRBJ2-3
CDR3nt: TGCGCCAGCAGCTCAGGACTAGCGGGAGGGTTTCACACAGATACGCAGTATTTT
CDR3aa: CASSSGLAGGFHTDTQYF

d_gene: TRBD2
v_gene: TRBV5-8
abundance: NA
j_gene: TRBJ2-1
CDR3nt: TGTGCCAGCAGCTTAAGCGGGGGGTTGGCGTCCTACAATGAGCAGTTCTTC
CDR3aa: CASSLSGGLASYNEQFF

d_gene: TRBD1
v_gene: TRBV7-8
abundance: NA
j_gene: TRBJ2-5
CDR3nt: TGTGCCAGCAGCTCGGACAGGGGGTGGCAAGAGACCCAGTACTTC
CDR3aa: CASSSDRGWQETQYF

d_gene: TRBD2
v_gene: TRBV6-6
abundance: NA
j_gene: TRBJ2-1
CDR3nt: TGTGCCAGCAGTTCTCTGACTAGCCCCTACAATGAGCAGTTCTTC
CDR3aa: CASSSLTSPYNEQFF

d_gene: TRBD1
v_gene: TRBV9
abundance: NA
j_gene: TRBJ1-5
CDR3nt: TGTGCCAGCAGCCCCGGGGACAGGAATCAGCCCCAGCATTTT
CDR3aa: CASSPGDRNQPQHF

d_gene: NA
v_gene: TRBV20-1
abundance: NA
j_gene: TRBJ2-1
CDR3nt: TGCAGTGCTACGACAATGGATGAGCAGTTCTTC
CDR3aa: CSATTMDEQFF

d_gene: NA
v_gene: TRBV10-3
abundance: NA
j_gene: TRBJ2-2
CDR3nt: TGTGCCATCAGTGGAGACATGGCCGGGGAGCTGTTTTTT
CDR3aa: CAISGDMAGELFF

d_gene: NA
v_gene: TRBV19
abundance: NA
j_gene: TRBJ2-5
CDR3nt: TGTGCCAGTAGTATAGATCGTTGGGAAGGGGCCCAGTACTTC
CDR3aa: CASSIDRWEGAQYF

d_gene: TRBD1
v_gene: TRBV7-6
abundance: NA
j_gene: TRBJ1-4
CDR3nt: TGTGCCAGCAGCTTTGGCAGGGGGGTCGGTGAAAAACTGTTTTTT
CDR3aa: CASSFGRGVGEKLFF

d_gene: NA
v_gene: TRBV29-1
abundance: NA
j_gene: TRBJ1-3
CDR3nt: TGCAGCGTTGATGACAGGTCTGGAAACACCATATATTTT
CDR3aa: CSVDDRSGNTIYF

d_gene: NA
v_gene: TRBV27
abundance: few
j_gene: TRBJ1-4
CDR3nt: TGTGCCAGCAGACCGGACAGCTCCCTTGCAACTAATGAAAAACTGTTTTTT
CDR3aa: CASRPDSSLATNEKLFF

d_gene: TRBD2
v_gene: TRBV11-2
abundance: NA
j_gene: TRBJ2-4
CDR3nt: TGTGCCAGCAGCTTAGATGATCTAGCGGGGGGTTTGGCCAAAAACATTCAGTACTTC
CDR3aa: CASSLDDLAGGLAKNIQYF

d_gene: NA
v_gene: TRBV27
abundance: NA
j_gene: TRBJ2-4
CDR3nt: TGTGCCAGCAGTTCTCCAGGGGGGCACATTCAGTACTTC
CDR3aa: CASSSPGGHIQYF

d_gene: NA
v_gene: TRBV5-6
abundance: NA
j_gene: TRBJ2-3
CDR3nt: TGTGCCAGCAGCTCCACAAGCACAGATACGCAGTATTTT
CDR3aa: CASSSTSTDTQYF

d_gene: NA
v_gene: TRBV29-1
abundance: NA
j_gene: TRBJ1-4
CDR3nt: TGCAGCGTTGAAGATGAACAGTCAACTAATGAAAAACTGTTTTTT
CDR3aa: CSVEDEQSTNEKLFF

d_gene: NA
v_gene: TRBV7-3
abundance: NA
j_gene: TRBJ2-5
CDR3nt: TGTGCCAGCAGCTTACTAGCGTCGGAGACCCAGTACTTC
CDR3aa: CASSLLASETQYF

d_gene: NA
v_gene: TRBV28
abundance: NA
j_gene: TRBJ1-1
CDR3nt: TGTGCCAGCGGCCACAGGAAAAACACTGAAGCTTTCTTT
CDR3aa: CASGHRKNTEAFF

d_gene: TRBD1
v_gene: TRBV29-1
abundance: few
j_gene: TRBJ1-3
CDR3nt: TGCAGCGTTGGGTCAGGACAGGGGACTGGAAACACCATATATTTT
CDR3aa: CSVGSGQGTGNTIYF

d_gene: NA
v_gene: TRBV1
abundance: NA
j_gene: TRBJ2-5
CDR3nt: TGCACCAGCAGCCTTGGGCTAGCGGGGGCGGGGAGGGAGACCCAGTACTTC
CDR3aa: CTSSLGLAGAGRETQYF

d_gene: TRBD1
v_gene: TRBV19
abundance: few
j_gene: TRBJ2-7
CDR3nt: TGTGCCAGTAGTATCGGACAGGGCTACGAGCAGTACTTC
CDR3aa: CASSIGQGYEQYF

d_gene: TRBD1
v_gene: TRBV6-5
abundance: NA
j_gene: TRBJ2-2
CDR3nt: TGTGCCAGCAGTCGGACAGGGGGCACCGGGGAGCTGTTTTTT
CDR3aa: CASSRTGGTGELFF

d_gene: TRBD2
v_gene: TRBV6-5
abundance: NA
j_gene: TRBJ2-3
CDR3nt: TGTGCCAGCAGTTACTCTGGCGGGGGGGCCGGAGATACGCAGTATTTT
CDR3aa: CASSYSGGGAGDTQYF

d_gene: TRBD2
v_gene: TRBV7-9
abundance: NA
j_gene: TRBJ2-7
CDR3nt: TGTGCCAGCACCCGGGGTAGCGGGGGGACTTCCTACGAGCAGTACTTC
CDR3aa: CASTRGSGGTSYEQYF

d_gene: NA
v_gene: TRBV5-1
abundance: NA
j_gene: TRBJ2-7
CDR3nt: TGCGCCAGCAGCTTGACAGGGACCCCCAACGAGCAGTACTTC
CDR3aa: CASSLTGTPNEQYF

d_gene: TRBD1
v_gene: TRBV5-1
abundance: NA
j_gene: TRBJ1-1
CDR3nt: TGCGCCAGCAGCTTGGAGGGGGCCCACATGAACACTGAAGCTTTCTTT
CDR3aa: CASSLEGAHMNTEAFF

d_gene: TRBD2
v_gene: TRBV7-9
abundance: NA
j_gene: TRBJ2-5
CDR3nt: TGTGCCAGCAGCAAAGACCCGGGAGGGGGTAGAGAGCAGTACTTC
CDR3aa: CASSKDPGGGREQYF

d_gene: NA
v_gene: TRBV6-6
abundance: NA
j_gene: TRBJ1-5
CDR3nt: TGTGCCAGCAGGGCGGGATCTTATAGCAATCAGCCCCAGCATTTT
CDR3aa: CASRAGSYSNQPQHF

d_gene: NA
v_gene: TRBV30
abundance: NA
j_gene: TRBJ1-2
CDR3nt: TGTGCCTGGAGTAGGGGACAAGGAAATGGCTACACCTTC
CDR3aa: CAWSRGQGNGYTF

d_gene: NA
v_gene: TRBV29-1
abundance: NA
j_gene: TRBJ2-3
CDR3nt: TGCAGCGTTGACTCAGGGACTGATACGCAGTATTTT
CDR3aa: CSVDSGTDTQYF

d_gene: NA
v_gene: TRBV28
abundance: few
j_gene: TRBJ2-3
CDR3nt: TGTGCCAGCACCTCGTTGGGGCGTTGGGGCGCAGATACGCAGTATTTT
CDR3aa: CASTSLGRWGADTQYF

d_gene: TRBD2
v_gene: TRBV27
abundance: NA
j_gene: TRBJ2-7
CDR3nt: TGTGCCAGCAGTTTTGGAGCGGGGGGCTACGAGCAGTACTTC
CDR3aa: CASSFGAGGYEQYF

d_gene: TRBD1
v_gene: TRBV10-1
abundance: NA
j_gene: TRBJ1-6
CDR3nt: TGCGCCAGCTACCTCGACCGGGACAGTAATAATTCACCCCTCCACTTT
CDR3aa: CASYLDRDSNNSPLHF

d_gene: TRBD1
v_gene: TRBV5-1
abundance: once
j_gene: TRBJ1-6
CDR3nt: TGCGCCAGCAGCCAGGACAGGGTGAACTCACCCCTCCACTTT
CDR3aa: CASSQDRVNSPLHF

d_gene: NA
v_gene: TRBV28
abundance: NA
j_gene: TRBJ1-6
CDR3nt: TGTGCCAGCAGTTTAACGGGGTCTAATTCACCCCTCCACTTT
CDR3aa: CASSLTGSNSPLHF

d_gene: NA
v_gene: TRBV30
abundance: NA
j_gene: TRBJ2-2
CDR3nt: TGTGCCTGGAGTGTATTAATTCGGGGGGAGCTGTTTTTT
CDR3aa: CAWSVLIRGELFF

d_gene: TRBD2
v_gene: TRBV7-2
abundance: once
j_gene: TRBJ2-1
CDR3nt: TGTGCCAGCAGCTTAGCGCCACTAGCGGGGGGGATTATCCCCTACAATGAGCAGTTCTTC
CDR3aa: CASSLAPLAGGIIPYNEQFF

d_gene: NA
v_gene: TRBV7-9
abundance: NA
j_gene: TRBJ2-5
CDR3nt: TGTGCCAGCAGCTTACGTCTCGGAGAGACCCAGTACTTC
CDR3aa: CASSLRLGETQYF

d_gene: TRBD1
v_gene: TRBV27
abundance: NA
j_gene: TRBJ2-1
CDR3nt: TGTGCCAGCAGCGGGACAGCATACAATGAGCAGTTCTTC
CDR3aa: CASSGTAYNEQFF

d_gene: NA
v_gene: TRBV5-1
abundance: few
j_gene: TRBJ2-3
CDR3nt: TGCGCCAGCAGCTCGGTAGGGGGCACAGATACGCAGTATTTT
CDR3aa: CASSSVGGTDTQYF